What follows are 21 T cell receptor beta chains derived from one specimen sequenced in a study of control samples from healthy donors and cancer patients. This table comes from immunoSEQ multiplex PCR, and its TCRdb copy is limited to in-frame clones, with some not included. The sample contains roughly 90,000 clones, over 90% of which appear only once. Material: blood. These receptors all stem from a woman younger than 45 in good health.

The chain links TRBV10-3 to TRBJ1-5; D is uncertain. The CDR3 is made up of 13 amino acids. V was trimmed by 2 bases and J by 2 bases, leaving 4 bases between them. Per the germline V gene, CDR1 is ENHRY and CDR2 is SYGVKD. CDR3 region: CAISETGNQPQHF. The DNA of the CDR3 is TGTGCCATCAGTGAGACAGGCAATCAGCCCCAGCATTTT.

This clone has a single count. The rearrangement joins TRBV30 to TRBJ1-4; D is possibly TRBD1 (5 bases). V gave up 0 bases and J gave up 3 bases, with 8 bases separating them. The CDR3 is 14 residues long. Germline-derived CDR1 and CDR2 are GTSNPN and SVGIG (reference sequence). This CDR3 reads CAWSVRGANEKLFF. The CDR3 nucleotides read TGTGCCTGGAGTGTACGGGGGGCTAATGAAAAACTGTTTTTT.

The rearrangement links TRBV5-1 to TRBJ2-1; 9 bases are shared with TRBD2. CDR3 length: 15 amino acids. Germline CDR1 is SGHRS and CDR2 is YFSETQ. After removal of 4 bases from V and 4 bases from J, the junction contained 6 bases not matched to a gene. The CDR3 sequence: CASSPRLAAYNEQFF. The CDR3 coding sequence is TGCGCCAGCAGCCCGCGACTAGCGGCATACAATGAGCAGTTCTTC.

V and J are TRBV3-1 (or the pseudogene TRBV3-2) and TRBJ2-1; 7 bases agree with TRBD2. V shed 6 bases and J 8 bases; nucleotides not matched to a gene: 10. Germline CDR1 reads LGHDT; CDR2 reads YNNKEL (reference sequence). This CDR3 comprises 14 residues. CDR3 residues: CASSLADSTYEQFF. The CDR3 DNA reads TGTGCCAGCAGTCTAGCGGATTCTACGTATGAGCAGTTCTTC.

This clone was observed a handful of times. J is TRBJ2-1 and V is TRBV19; maybe TRBD2 (5 bases). This CDR3 is built from 14 residues. Germline CDR1 reads LNHDA; CDR2 reads SQIVND (reference sequence). Trimming shortened V by 10 bases and J by 4 bases, and 17 bases separated the two germline ends. CDR3 sequence (DNA): TGTGCCACCAGTAAAAGCGGTTCTTACAATGAGCAGTTCTTC. It translates to CATSKSGSYNEQFF.

The chain couples TRBV19 to TRBJ2-2; D is possibly TRBD1 (6 bases). Looked up from germline, CDR1 is LNHDA and CDR2 is SQIVND (reference sequence). The CDR3 totals 15 residues. Trimming pared 4 bases from V and 5 bases from J, leaving 14 bases between. DNA for the CDR3: TGTGCCAGTAGTACCCATTTGGGGGCTACCGGGGAGCTGTTTTTT. Translating gives CASSTHLGATGELFF.

The chain links TRBV27 to TRBJ2-1; D is unclear. Trimming removed 3 bases at V and 1 base at J, with 10 bases between. From germline, CDR1 is MNHEY and CDR2 SMNVEV (reference sequence). This CDR3 has 15 amino acids. CDR3 residues: CASSFWPLSYNEQFF. The CDR3 nucleotides are TGTGCCAGCAGTTTCTGGCCCCTGTCCTACAATGAGCAGTTCTTC.

The rearrangement joins TRBV28 to TRBJ1-4, with 10 bases that match TRBD1. The CDR3 sequence is 13 residues long. Germline CDR1 and CDR2: MDHEN and SYDVKM. The ends lost 6 bases at V and 6 bases at J; junction bases unmatched: 1. CDR3 in DNA: TGTGCCAGCAGGACAGGGGGCTATGAAAAACTGTTTTTT. It specifies CASRTGGYEKLFF.

The V call is TRBV18, the J call TRBJ1-1; 12 bases are a match to TRBD1. The CDR3 has 15 amino acids. V trimming: 8 bases; J trimming: 4 bases; junction bases outside the gene matches: 8. Germline V lookup: CDR1 KGHSH, CDR2 LQKENI. The CDR3, as DNA: TGTGCCAGCCAGGGACAGGGGGCGATCGGCACTGAAGCTTTCTTT. It yields the protein CASQGQGAIGTEAFF. Together with reference TRBV18 and TRBJ1-1, the CDR3 gives the full variable domain: NAGVMQNPRHLVRRRGQEARLRCSPMKGHSHVYWYRQLPEEGLKFMVYLQKENIIDESGMPKERFSAEFPKEGPSILRIQQVVRGDSAAYFCASQGQGAIGTEAFFGQGTRLTVV.

CDR3 bases: TGTGCCAGCAGTGAAATAGCGGGGGAATACAATGAGCAGTTCTTC. It translates to CASSEIAGEYNEQFF. The chain carries TRBV6-4 and TRBJ2-1, with 9 bases matching TRBD2. The CDR3 totals 15 residues. V was clipped by 3 bases and J by 4 bases; unmatched bases: 4. Germline V gene sequence: CDR1 MRHNA, CDR2 SNTAGT.

The CDR3 is CASIRLGGRGPQHF. The CDR3 nucleotides are TGTGCCAGTATCCGTTTGGGGGGAAGAGGGCCCCAGCATTTT. The rearrangement uses TRBV19 and TRBJ1-5, with TRBD1 as a possible D gene (5 bases). The CDR3 runs to 14 residues. Germline CDR1 LNHDA, CDR2 SQIVND (reference sequence). Between the trimmed V and J ends, which lost 7 bases and 9 bases, there was a span of 19 bases.

The chain links TRBV19 to TRBJ1-5; a weak D match, TRBD1 (5 bases). CDR1 and CDR2 from the germline V gene are LNHDA and SQIVND (reference sequence). Trimming pared 6 bases from V and 10 bases from J, leaving 19 bases between. The CDR3 extends over 14 amino acids. The CDR3 region has the DNA TGTGCCAGTAGCAATTCAATCCGGGACCCCCCCCAGCATTTT. It yields the protein CASSNSIRDPPQHF.

This clone came up once. J is TRBJ1-2 and V is TRBV6-8; D unresolved. The V end was cut by 4 bases, the J end by 4 bases, with 4 bases between. CDR3 length: 11 residues. Germline CDR1 is MNHGY and CDR2 is SAAAGT. The CDR3 region has the DNA TGTGCCAGCAGTTCAGGCTATGGCTACACCTTC. Translating gives CASSSGYGYTF.

This clone has only one observation. The V and J genes are TRBV11-2 and TRBJ2-1; TRBD2 agrees at 12 bases. The ends lost 3 bases at V and 1 base at J; junction bases unmatched: 4. Germline assignment: CDR1 SGHAT and CDR2 FQNNGV. The CDR3 contains 17 residues. This CDR3 reads CASSFDGLAGSYNEQFF. CDR3 DNA sequence: TGTGCCAGCAGCTTCGACGGACTAGCGGGGTCCTACAATGAGCAGTTCTTC.

V and J are TRBV20-1 and TRBJ1-1; unclear D gene. Germline assignment: CDR1 DFQATT and CDR2 SNEGSKA (reference sequence). The V end lost 7 bases, the J end lost 3 bases, and 9 bases lay between the germline ends. The CDR3 is 11 amino acids. The CDR3 protein is CSVIGHTEAFF. The CDR3 nucleotides read TGCAGTGTCATCGGTCACACTGAAGCTTTCTTT.

J is TRBJ2-3 and V is TRBV5-4; no definite D call. The CDR3 is made up of 13 amino acids. Germline loops: CDR1 SGHNT, CDR2 YYREEE (reference sequence). V lost 1 base and J lost 2, with 5 bases in between. The CDR3 coding sequence is TGTGCCAGCAGCTTGATGGTCACAGATACGCAGTATTTT. The encoded protein is CASSLMVTDTQYF.

The chain links TRBV7-2 to TRBJ2-3; D is perhaps TRBD1 (5 bases). The CDR3 is 13 amino acids. With 3 bases removed from V and 2 bases from J, the gap between germline ends came to 6 bases. Germline V CDR1 and CDR2: SGHTA, FQGNSA. DNA for the CDR3: TGTGCCAGCAGCTTCGGACACACAGATACGCAGTATTTT. This gives the protein CASSFGHTDTQYF.

This sequence joins TRBV24-1 and TRBJ2-2; 8 nucleotides align to TRBD1. Germline loops: CDR1 KGHDR, CDR2 SFDVKD. The CDR3 loop spans 16 amino acids. Unmatched junction bases numbered 2, after V lost 3 bases and J lost 0 bases. The CDR3 protein is CATSDPGGTNTGELFF. The CDR3 DNA reads as TGTGCCACCAGTGATCCAGGGGGCACGAACACCGGGGAGCTGTTTTTT.

This sequence joins TRBV10-3 and TRBJ1-2, with TRBD1 matching 10 bases. Germline V lookup: CDR1 ENHRY, CDR2 SYGVKD. V lost 6 bases and J lost 4; bases outside the gene matches: 8. This CDR3 contains 15 residues. The CDR3 DNA is TGTGCCATCAGGACAAAGGACAGGGGGATCTATGGCTACACCTTC. This sequence encodes CAIRTKDRGIYGYTF.

V usage is TRBV19 and J usage is TRBJ2-3; TRBD2 matches at 7 bases. The CDR3 contains 16 residues. J lost 1 base, V lost 2 bases, and 6 bases had no gene match. The germline V gene encodes CDR1 LNHDA and CDR2 SQIVND (reference sequence). The CDR3 DNA is TGTGCCAGTAGTATATTTTTCCGGGAGGGCACAGATACGCAGTATTTT. This encodes CASSIFFREGTDTQYF.

V is TRBV6-6 and J is TRBJ2-5; D is uncertain. This CDR3 spans 14 amino acids. Trimming took 0 bases from V and 4 from J, leaving 9 bases between them. CDR1 is MNHNY, CDR2 SVGAGI, per germline (reference sequence). The DNA for the CDR3 is TGTGCCAGCAGTTACTCACCCGAACTAGAGACCCAGTACTTC. It codes for CASSYSPELETQYF.